This T cell receptor (beta chain) derives from a study of blood T cell repertoires in COVID-19. Study-level background: Samples of COVID-19 (acute and convalescent) were obtained from the United States, Italy and Spain.

Using immunoSEQ multiplex PCR, the repertoire was profiled, and TCRdb retains in-frame clones only, with some absent. The repertoire holds a few hundred thousand clones, with around 87% as singletons. The V gene's germline CDR1 is SNHLY and CDR2 FYNNEI. V was cut by 6 bases and J by 10 bases, with 13 bases left in between. This CDR3 is built from 12 residues. This clonotype was sampled from a woman aged 25 to 39 with COVID-19, enrolled during active disease. The chain links TRBV2 to TRBJ2-1; D gene unclear. The specimen was peripheral blood. The CDR3 DNA follows: TGTGCCAGCAGCCTTGGTTTTCTAGAGCAGTTCTTC. Translation: CASSLGFLEQFF.